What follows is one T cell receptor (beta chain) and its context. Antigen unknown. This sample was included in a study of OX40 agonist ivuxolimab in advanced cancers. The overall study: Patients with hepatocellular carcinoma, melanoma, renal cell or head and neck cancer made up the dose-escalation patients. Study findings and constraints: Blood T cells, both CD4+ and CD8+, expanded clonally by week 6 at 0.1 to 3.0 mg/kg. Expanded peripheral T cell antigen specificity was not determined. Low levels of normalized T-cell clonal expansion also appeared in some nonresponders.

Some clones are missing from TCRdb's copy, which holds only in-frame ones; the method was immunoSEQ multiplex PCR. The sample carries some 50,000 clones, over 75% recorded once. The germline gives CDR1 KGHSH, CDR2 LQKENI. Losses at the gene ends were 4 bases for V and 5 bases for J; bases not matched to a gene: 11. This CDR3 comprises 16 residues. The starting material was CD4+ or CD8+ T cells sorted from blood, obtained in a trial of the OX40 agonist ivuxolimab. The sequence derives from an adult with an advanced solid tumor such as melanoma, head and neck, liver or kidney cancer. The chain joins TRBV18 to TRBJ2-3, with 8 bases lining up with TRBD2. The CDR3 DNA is TGTGCCAGCTCACGGGGAACGACTAGCGCGAGAGATACGCAGTATTTT. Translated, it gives CASSRGTTSARDTQYF. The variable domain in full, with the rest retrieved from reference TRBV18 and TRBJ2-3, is NAGVMQNPRHLVRRRGQEARLRCSPMKGHSHVYWYRQLPEEGLKFMVYLQKENIIDESGMPKERFSAEFPKEGPSILRIQQVVRGDSAAYFCASSRGTTSARDTQYFGPGTRLTVL.